The clone carrying this TCR beta chain occurred many times. Time point of the sample: newly diagnosed GD, antithyroid drugs for less than 3 months. PBMC-extracted RNA yielded the TCR library. The source of the sample is a study of regulatory T cells in long-lasting Graves disease. In building TCR beta libraries, iRepertoire HTBI primers were used together with Arm-PCR of CDR3 regions. Using its own MiXCR run on the multiplex PCR reads, TCRdb lists one record per CDR3 protein. The sample carries roughly 400,000 distinct CDR3 sequences, about a sixth recorded once. The same sample was also studied in work on T cells in Graves' hyperthyroidism and ophthalmopathy.

Sample: peripheral blood mononuclear cells (PBMCs), taken at new diagnosis, from a patient treated with antithyroid drugs. The clonotype was recovered from a young woman with Graves disease.

CDR3 loop: CSVEPQGVNYGYTF. DNA of the CDR3: TGCAGCGTTGAGCCACAGGGGGTTAACTATGGCTACACCTTC. The chain combines TRBV29-1 with TRBJ1-2; 8 bases line up with TRBD1. V lost 3 bases, J lost 1 base, and 4 bases stayed unmatched. The germline gives CDR1 SQVTM, CDR2 ANQGSEA. This CDR3 is 14 amino acids long.